This TCR beta chain was sequenced in a study of T-cell reconstitution after alpha-beta-depleted transplantation in children. The germline V gene has CDR1 ENHRY and CDR2 SYGVKD. This CDR3 has 14 amino acids. Trimming stripped 6 bases from V and 6 bases from J, with 15 bases between. Unique molecular identifiers were used in preparing the TCRbeta library. MiXCR was run by TCRdb on the PCR reads, yielding one entry per CDR3 protein. Counted here are around 410,000 distinct CDR3 sequences, around 9.9% occurring once; the ten biggest clones make up approximately 5%. V and J are TRBV10-3 and TRBJ2-1; D gene ambiguous. The specimen comprised PBMCs from the stem cell graft donor, sampled from the stem cell graft. This clonotype was obtained from a human donor who donated a stem cell graft to a child with acute myeloid leukemia. In nucleotides, the CDR3 is TGTGCCATCAGACCCATGGGGTCCGGCAATGAGCAGTTCTTC. This gives the protein CAIRPMGSGNEQFF.